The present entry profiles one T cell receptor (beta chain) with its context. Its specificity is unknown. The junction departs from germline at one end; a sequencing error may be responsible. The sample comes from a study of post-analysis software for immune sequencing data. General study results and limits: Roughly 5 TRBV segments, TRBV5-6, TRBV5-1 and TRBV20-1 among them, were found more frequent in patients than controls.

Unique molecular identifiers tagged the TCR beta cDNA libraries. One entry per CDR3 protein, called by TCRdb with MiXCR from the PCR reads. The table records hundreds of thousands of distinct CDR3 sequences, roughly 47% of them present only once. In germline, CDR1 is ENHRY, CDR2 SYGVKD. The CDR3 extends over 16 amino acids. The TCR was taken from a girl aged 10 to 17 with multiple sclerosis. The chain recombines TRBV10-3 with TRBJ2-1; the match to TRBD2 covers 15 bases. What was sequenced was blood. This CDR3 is CAIRPGLAGGNNERFF. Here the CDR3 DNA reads TGTGCCATCAGGCCGGGACTAGCGGGAGGAAACAATGAGCGGTTCTTC.